This T cell receptor (beta chain) was sequenced in a study of T cell responses to AZD1222 COVID-19 vaccine. Study-wide context: Second-dose intervals of approximately 4 or approximately 12 weeks were pooled. Study results and caveats: Baseline testing showed seropositivity in only 6 or 7 AZD1222 recipients. The span of vaccine-associated CD4 TCRs extended across spike, with dominance at 160-218 and 743-854.

This clone appeared once. The antigen remains undetermined. Libraries were prepared by immunoSEQ multiplex PCR; TCRdb keeps only in-frame clonotypes and omits some of them. The repertoire holds around 130,000 clones, with 86% as singletons. The CDR3 is 13 residues long. Deletions cut 7 bases from V and 2 bases from J, with 14 bases between. Per germline, CDR1 SQVTM and CDR2 ANQGSEA. The receptor was derived from an adult in good health. This chain links TRBV29-1 with TRBJ1-2; no clear D gene. The starting material was peripheral blood, obtained on day 0 of AZD1222 vaccination. CDR3 DNA: TGCAGCGACCTTGGACGGATGAACTATGGCTACACCTTC. Protein product: CSDLGRMNYGYTF.